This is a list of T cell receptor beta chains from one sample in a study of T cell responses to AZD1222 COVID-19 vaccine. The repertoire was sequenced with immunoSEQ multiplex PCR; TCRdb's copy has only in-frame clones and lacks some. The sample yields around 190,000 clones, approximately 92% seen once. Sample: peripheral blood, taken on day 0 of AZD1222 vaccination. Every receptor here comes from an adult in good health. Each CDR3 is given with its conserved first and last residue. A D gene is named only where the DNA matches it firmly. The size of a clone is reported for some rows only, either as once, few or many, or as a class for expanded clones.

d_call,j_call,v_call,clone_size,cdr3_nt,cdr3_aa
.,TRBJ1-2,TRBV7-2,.,TGTGCCAGCAGCATACACAGCCGCTATGGCTACACCTTC,CASSIHSRYGYTF
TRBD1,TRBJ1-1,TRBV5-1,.,TGCGCCAGCAGCCCTAGGACAGGGGCACAGACTGAAGCTTTCTTT,CASSPRTGAQTEAFF
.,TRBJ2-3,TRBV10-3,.,TGTGCCATCAGCGTTTACGCAACAGGGCTCGGAGACACAGATACGCAGTATTTT,CAISVYATGLGDTDTQYF
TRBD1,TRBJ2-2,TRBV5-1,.,TGCGCCAGCAGCTTACGGACAGGAATGAACACCGGGGAGCTGTTTTTT,CASSLRTGMNTGELFF
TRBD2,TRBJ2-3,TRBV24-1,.,TGTGCCACCAGTGACCCCGGGACTAGCGGGGGAGCGGATACGCAGTATTTT,CATSDPGTSGGADTQYF
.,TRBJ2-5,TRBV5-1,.,TGCGCCAGCAGCTTGGAATTGTTGGAGACCCAGTACTTC,CASSLELLETQYF
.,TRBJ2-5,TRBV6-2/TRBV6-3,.,TGTGCCAGCAGTGGGGGGCGTGAGACCCAGTACTTC,CASSGGRETQYF
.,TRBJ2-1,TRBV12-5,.,TGTGCTAGTGGTCCCCCCCCTTACAATGAGCAGTTCTTC,CASGPPPYNEQFF
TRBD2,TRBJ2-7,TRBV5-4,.,TGTGCCAGCAGCTTTGGGACTAGCGGGGCAGTACGTAGCCAGCAGTACTTC,CASSFGTSGAVRSQQYF
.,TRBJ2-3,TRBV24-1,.,TGTGCCACCAGTGACGCTCATGGAGATACGCAGTATTTT,CATSDAHGDTQYF
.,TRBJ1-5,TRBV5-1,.,TGCGCCAGCAGCCCAACGGTTGGTAGCAATCAGCCCCAGCATTTT,CASSPTVGSNQPQHF
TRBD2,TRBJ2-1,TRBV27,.,TGTGCCAGCAGTCCCCTACCTTGGCGGGGGACCAATGAGCAGTTCTTC,CASSPLPWRGTNEQFF
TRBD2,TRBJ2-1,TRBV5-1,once,TGCGCCAGCACCTTCTCCCCTAGCGGGGACCACAATGAGCAGTTCTTC,CASTFSPSGDHNEQFF
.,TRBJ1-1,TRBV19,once,TGTGCCAGCCCCCCCGGCGTGGGAGAGGGCCCTGAAGCTTTCTTT,CASPPGVGEGPEAFF
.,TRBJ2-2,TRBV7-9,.,TGTGCCAGCAGCTTCCCTTACAGCTACACCGGGGAGCTGTTTTTT,CASSFPYSYTGELFF
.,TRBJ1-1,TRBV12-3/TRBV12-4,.,TGTGCCACAGGGAGGACTGAAGCTTTCTTT,CATGRTEAFF
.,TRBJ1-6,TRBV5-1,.,TGCGCCAGCAGCCCAACGACAGATTCACCCCTCCACTTT,CASSPTTDSPLHF
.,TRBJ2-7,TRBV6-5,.,TGTGCCAGCAGTCCACAGGGTTACCACGAGCAGTACTTC,CASSPQGYHEQYF
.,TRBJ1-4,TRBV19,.,TGTGCCAGTAGTACCATGGACGGGCTTGAAAAACTGTTTTTT,CASSTMDGLEKLFF
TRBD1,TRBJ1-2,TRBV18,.,TGTGCCAGCTCACAGTCCGGGACAGGGAACTATGGCTACACCTTC,CASSQSGTGNYGYTF
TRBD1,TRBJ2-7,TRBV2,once,TGTGCCAGCAGGGACACAGGGGTCTACGAGCAGTACTTC,CASRDTGVYEQYF
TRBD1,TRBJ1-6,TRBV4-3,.,TGCGCCAGCAGCCCCAATGGGGACAGGGACTCCTATAATTCACCCCTCCACTTT,CASSPNGDRDSYNSPLHF
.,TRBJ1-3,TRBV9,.,TGTGCCAGCAGCGTAGCTCTAGGATTCTCTGGAAACACCATATATTTT,CASSVALGFSGNTIYF
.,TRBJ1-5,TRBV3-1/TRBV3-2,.,TGTGCCAGTTGCAGTGTGGGCCCGGAGGGTCAGCCCCAGCATTTT,CASCSVGPEGQPQHF
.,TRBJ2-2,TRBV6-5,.,TGTGCCAGCAGTTACGCCGTGGGGATGGACACCGGGGAGCTGTTTTTT,CASSYAVGMDTGELFF
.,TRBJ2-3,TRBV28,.,TGTGCCAGCAGTACCCCGGGGACTGAAGTAGATACGCAGTATTTT,CASSTPGTEVDTQYF
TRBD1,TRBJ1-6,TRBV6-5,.,TGTGCCAGCAGTTACCGGGACAGGGGGAATTCACCCCTCCACTTT,CASSYRDRGNSPLHF
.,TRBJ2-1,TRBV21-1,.,TGTGCCAGCAGCCCCCGCGGGAGGAATGAGCAGTTCTTC,CASSPRGRNEQFF
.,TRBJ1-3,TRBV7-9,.,TGTGCCAGCAGCTCGTTGGGACAAGGAGGACATCGAAACACCATATATTTT,CASSSLGQGGHRNTIYF
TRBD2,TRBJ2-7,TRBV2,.,TGTGCCAGCACTAGCGGGGCGACCTCCTACGAGCAGTACTTC,CASTSGATSYEQYF